Listed below are T cell receptor beta chains from one sample, sequenced in a study of beta chain features in type 1 diabetes. The table came from immunoSEQ multiplex PCR; TCRdb's copy has only in-frame clones and leaves some out. The sample lists 600,000 to 650,000 clones; 15% were seen once. Sequencing was done on a sample of naive CD4+ T cells from blood. These receptors all stem from a man between 18 and 29 years old in good health. The conserved cysteine and the conserved F or W are not part of the CDR3 here. Some rows mark clone size as missing; the rest say once, few, many or name a class of expanded clone.

clone_size	v_call	j_call	cdr3_aa
few	TRBV7-2	TRBJ2-5	ASSLRAPGTRGETQY
NA	TRBV30	TRBJ2-3	AWSVGGALTTDTQY
few	TRBV10-3	TRBJ2-3	AIRSTSGRTDTQY
few	TRBV14	TRBJ1-6	ASSQDMGPNSPLH
NA	TRBV27	TRBJ1-4	ATRLFRRTGPYIGLF
NA	TRBV14	TRBJ2-7	ASSQQGWTYEQY
NA	TRBV18	TRBJ1-1	ASSYAGMPNTEAF
NA	TRBV18	TRBJ2-5	ASSPPSTGQETQY
NA	TRBV7-2	TRBJ1-2	ASSPSPGTGGAYGYT
NA	TRBV19	TRBJ1-3	ASSIPGRSGNTIY
few	TRBV2	TRBJ2-3	ASSSTGASTDTQY
NA	TRBV5-1	TRBJ2-5	ASSAGTGGEETQY
NA	TRBV10-3	TRBJ2-3	AISERGSFTDTQY
few	TRBV5-1	TRBJ2-2	ASSLDPSGGYTGELF
few	TRBV21-1	TRBJ1-6	ASSKALCRIRHKDSYNSPLH
few	TRBV7-3	TRBJ2-1	ASSQRVAGRWF
NA	TRBV28	TRBJ2-5	ASSLPGRETQY
few	TRBV9	TRBJ1-3	ASSPVGVRGGNTIY
NA	TRBV18	TRBJ1-1	ASSPPGTGWNTEAF
once	TRBV18	TRBJ1-1	ASSPGTGIGTEAF
few	TRBV10-3	TRBJ2-1	AISDHRGSYNEQF
NA	TRBV28	TRBJ2-1	ASSGTSGNNEQF
few	TRBV12-5	TRBJ2-2	ASGQNTGELF
few	TRBV28	TRBJ2-3	ASSQGLRTQY
NA	TRBV11-2	TRBJ2-1	ASSLVAGLGNEQF
many	TRBV7-3	TRBJ2-4	APRQGTAKNIQY
NA	TRBV6-6	TRBJ2-7	ASSFGRRYEQY
NA	TRBV19	TRBJ1-5	ASSVDSNQPQH
few	TRBV4-3	TRBJ2-3	ASSQALAGGSDTQY
NA	TRBV12-5	TRBJ2-1	ASGSAPLGRQVGNEQF
few	TRBV6-5	TRBJ1-2	ASSYSQVELNYGYT
NA	TRBV6-5	TRBJ2-4	ASRSQGEAKNIQY
NA	TRBV5-1	TRBJ2-1	ASSSRAFGDEQF
NA	TRBV11-2	TRBJ2-1	ASSRPGTSGSNEQF
NA	TRBV19	TRBJ2-1	ASSSSGVGPSGYNEQF
NA	TRBV6-5	TRBJ2-3	ASSYLASSTDTQY
few	TRBV9	TRBJ1-3	ASSAAAGRNTIY
few	TRBV7-9	TRBJ2-7	ASTNPGQGTEQY
NA	TRBV30	TRBJ1-5	ACRTGTGGPGSNQPQH
few	TRBV7-8	TRBJ1-6	ASRNRTGPNSPLH
NA	TRBV5-1	TRBJ1-5	ASSLTTGVDQPQH
NA	TRBV15	TRBJ1-4	ATRGQANEKLF
few	TRBV2	TRBJ1-5	ASSSQGLNQPQH
few	TRBV7-9	TRBJ2-1	ASSLDRSSGGRMDEQF
few	TRBV9	TRBJ2-5	ASSPTRQTGGETQY
NA	TRBV10-3	TRBJ1-2	AISETPYGYT
NA	TRBV4-2	TRBJ2-2	ASSQAPLATGELF
NA	TRBV7-3	TRBJ2-3	ASSLEASGRATGTDTQY
few	TRBV4-3	TRBJ1-1	ASSSAKGQGASSTEAF
few	TRBV27	TRBJ2-5	ASRLGLNAETQY
few	TRBV29-1	TRBJ2-7	SVEDLNGITYEQY
NA	TRBV5-4	TRBJ2-3	ASQAGTSTDTQY
few	TRBV5-6	TRBJ2-1	ASRSTSGGSANEQF
few	TRBV7-9	TRBJ2-2	ASSRGRTGELF